This T cell receptor beta chain was retrieved from a study of cytomegalovirus exposure and HLA in healthy donors. The V gene end was trimmed by 3 bases and the J gene end by 4 bases; junction bases not matched to a gene: 5. The length of the CDR3 is 15 residues. The germline gives CDR1 LNHNV, CDR2 YYDKDF (reference sequence). PCR used 60 Vbeta primers and 13 Jbeta primers. Data came from immunoSEQ multiplex PCR; TCRdb stores just in-frame clones and leaves some out. Of tens of thousands of clones listed, approximately 80% are singletons. Sequencing input: PBMCs. This clonotype was sampled from a male donor in good health and CMV-seronegative. This chain links TRBV15 with TRBJ2-5, with 10 bases lining up with TRBD2. The CDR3 sequence is CATSRIAGGGETQYF. The CDR3 DNA reads TGTGCCACCAGCAGGATAGCGGGGGGCGGAGAGACCCAGTACTTC.